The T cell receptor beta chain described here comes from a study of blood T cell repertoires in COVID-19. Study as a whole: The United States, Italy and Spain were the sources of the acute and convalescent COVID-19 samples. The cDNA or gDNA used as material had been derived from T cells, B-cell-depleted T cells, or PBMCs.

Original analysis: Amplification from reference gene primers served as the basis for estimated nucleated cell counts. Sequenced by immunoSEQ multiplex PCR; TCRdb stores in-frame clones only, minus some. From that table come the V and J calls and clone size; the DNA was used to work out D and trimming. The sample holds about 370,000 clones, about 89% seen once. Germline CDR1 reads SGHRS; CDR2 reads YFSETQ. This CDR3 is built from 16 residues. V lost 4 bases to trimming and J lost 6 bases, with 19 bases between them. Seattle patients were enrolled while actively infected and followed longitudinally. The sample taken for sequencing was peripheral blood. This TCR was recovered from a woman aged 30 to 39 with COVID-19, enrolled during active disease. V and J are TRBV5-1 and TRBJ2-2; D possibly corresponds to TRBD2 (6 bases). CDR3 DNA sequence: TGCGCCAGCAGCCCCTTAGCGGCCGGAGGGTCCGGGGAGCTGTTTTTT. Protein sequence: CASSPLAAGGSGELFF.